These 29 T cell receptor beta chains came from one sample sequenced in a study of T-cell reconstitution after alpha-beta-depleted transplantation in children. Unique molecular identifiers were built into the TCRbeta library. From the PCR reads, TCRdb called clonotypes with MiXCR, one entry per CDR3 protein. The sample lists 600,000 to 700,000 distinct CDR3 sequences, roughly 17% seen once, with 1.1% in the top ten. The input for sequencing was PBMCs from the stem cell graft donor, taken from the stem cell graft. Receptor source: a human donor who donated a stem cell graft to a child with acute myeloid leukemia.

The table lists this clonotype with a few counts. The gene calls are TRBV20-1 and TRBJ1-4; 8 positions match TRBD1. J gave up 7 bases and V 5 bases, and 9 bases lay outside the gene matches. The length of the CDR3 is 14 residues. Germline V gives CDR1 DFQATT, CDR2 SNEGSKA (reference sequence). CDR3 sequence reads: CSAFNRGWGEKLFF. CDR3 nucleotide sequence: TGCAGTGCTTTTAACAGGGGGTGGGGTGAAAAACTGTTTTTT.

This clonotype was seen at least ten times. V and J are TRBV20-1 and TRBJ2-1; D unresolved. Between the trimmed V and J ends, which lost 4 bases and 4 bases, there was a span of 5 bases. The CDR3 covers 11 residues. Germline V CDR1 and CDR2: DFQATT, SNEGSKA (reference sequence). CDR3 bases: TGCAGTGCTACGCCATACAATGAGCAGTTCTTC. Amino acids: CSATPYNEQFF.

The rearrangement uses TRBV20-1 and TRBJ2-7; 9 bases agree with TRBD1. The V gene end was trimmed by 6 bases and the J gene end by 4 bases; junction bases not matched to a gene: 7. CDR1 is DFQATT, CDR2 SNEGSKA, per germline (reference sequence). CDR3 length: 13 amino acids. CDR3 region: CSAPQGARYEQYF. In DNA form, the CDR3 reads TGCAGTGCCCCACAGGGGGCAAGGTACGAGCAGTACTTC.

The table lists this clonotype with a few counts. CDR3 residues: CASSQVGSLNEQYF. Written as DNA, the CDR3 is TGCGCCAGCAGCCAAGTGGGCAGTTTGAACGAGCAGTACTTC. The chain recombines TRBV4-1 with TRBJ2-7; D remains unclear. The CDR3 loop spans 14 amino acids. CDR1 MGHRA and CDR2 YSYEKL come from the germline V gene. Trimming pared 1 base from V and 5 bases from J, leaving 12 bases between.

This clonotype was observed a few times. The genes are TRBV7-9 and TRBJ2-7; TRBD1 matches 7 bases. Germline V CDR1 and CDR2: SEHNR, FQNEAQ (reference sequence). This CDR3 has 15 amino acids. V dropped 5 bases and J dropped 5; count of bases not matched to a gene: 12. CDR3 sequence: CASSKTGREVDEQYV. CDR3 coding DNA: TGTGCCAGCAGCAAGACAGGGAGAGAAGTCGACGAGCAGTACGTC.

This clonotype was observed many times. The rearrangement joins TRBV11-2 to TRBJ2-5; D gene uncertain. The CDR3 totals 13 residues. Germline V lookup: CDR1 SGHAT, CDR2 FQNNGV. The germline V and J ends were trimmed by 3 bases and 2 bases, with 7 bases remaining between them. The CDR3 coding sequence is TGTGCCAGCAGCTTCTCCGTACAAGAGACCCAGTACTTC. This encodes CASSFSVQETQYF.

This clonotype was seen repeatedly, ten times or more. The rearrangement uses TRBV20-1 and TRBJ2-7; 7 positions agree with TRBD2. The V and J ends lost 7 bases and 3 bases, in that order; junction bases with no gene match: 6. Germline CDR1 DFQATT, CDR2 SNEGSKA (reference sequence). The CDR3 runs 12 residues. In DNA, the CDR3 is TGCAGTGTTTCCTCGGGGGGCTACGAGCAGTACTTC. Protein product: CSVSSGGYEQYF.

Ten or more counts support this clonotype. The chain carries TRBV5-5 and TRBJ1-6; a weak D match, TRBD1 (6 bases). Germline V gene data show CDR1 as SGHKS and CDR2 as YYEKEE (reference sequence). V was cut by 2 bases and J by 13 bases, with 10 bases left in between. This CDR3 has 12 amino acids. CDR3 region: CASSFSGDPLHF. The CDR3 DNA reads TGTGCCAGCAGCTTTTCAGGGGATCCCCTCCACTTT.

V and J are TRBV5-5 and TRBJ2-7; D unclear. V lost 0 bases to trimming and J lost 2 bases, with 15 bases between them. Looked up from germline, CDR1 is SGHKS and CDR2 is YYEKEE (reference sequence). The CDR3 covers 16 residues. Here the CDR3 reads CASSLVSQVPPYEQYF. CDR3 DNA: TGTGCCAGCAGCTTGGTATCGCAGGTGCCACCCTACGAGCAGTACTTC.

This clonotype is a singleton in its sample. The chain employs TRBV4-2 and TRBJ2-7, with D hard to call. V shed 4 bases and J shed 4 bases, with 14 bases lying between them. CDR1 and CDR2 (germline): LGHNA, YNFKEQ. CDR3 length: 14 residues. The CDR3 DNA reads TGTGCCAGCAGCCGTGGGCTCCTCCCGTACGAGCAGTACTTC. This gives the protein CASSRGLLPYEQYF.

This clonotype occurred a few times. The chain combines TRBV20-1 with TRBJ1-1; D remains ambiguous. Germline loops: CDR1 DFQATT, CDR2 SNEGSKA (reference sequence). The CDR3 has 10 amino acids. V was cut by 4 bases and J by 4 bases, with 4 bases left in between. The CDR3: CSAKVTEAFF. Written as DNA, the CDR3 is TGCAGTGCTAAAGTCACTGAAGCTTTCTTT.

This clonotype was seen a few times. The J gene is TRBJ1-3, the V gene TRBV6-2 or TRBV6-3; D is ambiguous. Trimming left V 2 bases short and J 4 bases short, with 12 bases between. CDR3 length: 15 residues. Germline V CDR1 and CDR2: MNHEY, SVGEGT. The CDR3 here is CASSYDRLSGNTIYF. CDR3 nucleotides: TGTGCCAGCAGTTACGACCGACTGAGCGGAAACACCATATATTTT.

This clonotype has at least ten counts. This rearrangement joins TRBV20-1 to TRBJ1-4, with D maybe TRBD1 (5 bases). Germline CDR1 reads DFQATT; CDR2 reads SNEGSKA (reference sequence). This CDR3 comprises 15 residues. The V end lost 2 bases, the J end lost 6 bases, and 16 bases lay between the germline ends. CDR3 bases: TGCAGTGCTAGAAAGGGGATCGGCGGTGATGAAAAACTGTTTTTT. Translating it yields CSARKGIGGDEKLFF.

A few counts support this clonotype. The CDR3 region is CATSEGTAGRAYNEQFF. The CDR3 DNA reads TGTGCCACCAGTGAAGGGACGGCGGGCCGGGCCTACAATGAGCAGTTCTTC. The chain uses TRBV24-1 and TRBJ2-1, with D perhaps being TRBD1 or TRBD2 (5 bases each). The ends were cut back, 4 bases at V and 2 bases at J, with 17 bases in the middle. Germline CDR1 is KGHDR and CDR2 is SFDVKD. CDR3 length equals 17 residues.

This clonotype showed up just once. This may come from a read error, since a much larger clone is one base off. V and J are TRBV29-1 and TRBJ2-5; weak D call: TRBD2 (6 bases). The CDR3 totals 11 residues. Per the germline V gene, CDR1 is SQVTM and CDR2 is ANQGSEA. The CDR3 sequence: CSWGGKETPYF. The CDR3 nucleotides are TGCAGCTGGGGCGGGAAAGAGACCCCGTACTTC.

This clonotype has a count of ten or more. The chain links TRBV9 to TRBJ2-1, with 8 bases matching TRBD2. The CDR3 is 16 residues long. The trim removed 0 bases at V and 7 bases at J, leaving 9 bases unmatched. Germline V gives CDR1 SGDLS, CDR2 YYNGEE. CDR3 protein: CASSVGLRGDHNEQFF. CDR3 in DNA: TGTGCCAGCAGCGTAGGTTTGCGGGGGGACCATAATGAGCAGTTCTTC.

The J gene is TRBJ1-6, the V gene TRBV20-1; D possibly corresponds to TRBD1 (5 bases). Trimming took off 0 bases at V and 6 bases at J, with 12 bases between the two ends. Germline loops: CDR1 DFQATT, CDR2 SNEGSKA (reference sequence). The CDR3 is 15 amino acids. The CDR3 sequence: CSAREGLGPNSPLHF. The CDR3 nucleotides are TGCAGTGCTAGAGAAGGCCTGGGACCTAATTCACCCCTCCACTTT.

Notes on this clonotype: It may be a read error: a sequence one base away is much more abundant. This chain links TRBV20-1 with TRBJ2-3, with 9 bases matching TRBD2. Germline loops: CDR1 DFQATT, CDR2 SNEGSKA (reference sequence). This CDR3 is built from 15 residues. V trimming: 7 bases; J trimming: 0 bases; junction bases outside the gene matches: 8. CDR3 sequence (DNA): TGCAGTGTTGGACTAGCGTGGGCTAGCACAGATACGCAGTATTTT. Translating it yields CSVGLAWASTDTQYF.

The sample holds many counts of this clonotype. The chain uses TRBV20-1 and TRBJ2-7; D might be TRBD1 (6 bases). V lost 7 bases, J lost 4 bases, and 20 bases lay in between. The V gene's germline CDR1 is DFQATT and CDR2 SNEGSKA (reference sequence). The CDR3 is 14 residues long. DNA for the CDR3: TGCAGTGTCGCGCCCCACAGGGATAGTTACGAGCAGTACTTC. The encoded protein is CSVAPHRDSYEQYF.

This clonotype was recorded at least ten times. The gene calls are TRBV7-2 and TRBJ1-2; TRBD1 agrees at 8 bases. Germline-derived CDR1 and CDR2 are SGHTA and FQGNSA. This CDR3 spans 13 amino acids. V gave up 5 bases and J gave up 7 bases; unmatched junction bases: 6. CDR3 nucleotide sequence: TGTGCCAGCAGCCCGGGACAGGCAATTGGCTACACCTTC. As protein: CASSPGQAIGYTF.

This clonotype was detected many times. The chain combines TRBV6-1 with TRBJ1-2; the D is unclear. Germline loops: CDR1 MNHNS, CDR2 SASEGT. V lost 6 bases and J 0 bases, leaving 5 bases between the germline ends. This CDR3 has 12 residues. The CDR3 DNA reads TGTGCCAGCAGGGTCGCTAACTATGGCTACACCTTC. The encoded protein is CASRVANYGYTF.

This clonotype was counted at least ten times. The chain uses TRBV20-1 and TRBJ1-5; TRBD1 might be the D (5 bases). CDR1 and CDR2 from the germline V gene are DFQATT and SNEGSKA (reference sequence). This CDR3 contains 12 residues. Trimming shortened V by 6 bases and J by 6 bases, and 12 bases separated the two germline ends. The CDR3 coding sequence is TGCAGTGCCCCAGCGGGGGGTCAGCCCCAGCATTTT. Translation: CSAPAGGQPQHF.

This clonotype has only a few counts. The J gene is TRBJ2-1, the V gene TRBV5-1; 14 bases map to TRBD2. The ends lost 9 bases at V and 0 bases at J; junction bases unmatched: 5. This CDR3 is built from 16 residues. Germline V gene sequence: CDR1 SGHRS, CDR2 YFSETQ. CDR3 region: CATRGTSGSSYNEQFF. The CDR3 bases are TGCGCCACCCGGGGGACTAGCGGGAGCTCCTACAATGAGCAGTTCTTC.

This clonotype has a count of ten or more. The chain couples TRBV20-1 to TRBJ1-2; D is unresolved. The CDR3 has 10 residues. The V end lost 4 bases, the J end lost 7 bases, and 7 bases lay between the germline ends. The germline CDR1 and CDR2 sequences are DFQATT and SNEGSKA (reference sequence). CDR3 DNA sequence: TGCAGTGCTATAGCTCTTGGCTACACCTTC. It codes for CSAIALGYTF.

This clonotype was observed at least ten times. The rearrangement links TRBV20-1 to TRBJ2-1; D gene uncertain. V was shortened by 0 bases and J by 0 bases, with 9 bases between the two germline ends. The CDR3 length is 15 residues. From germline, CDR1 is DFQATT and CDR2 SNEGSKA (reference sequence). The CDR3 nucleotides are TGCAGTGCTAGAGATCTCCGGGTCTCCTACAATGAGCAGTTCTTC. Translated, it gives CSARDLRVSYNEQFF.

In this sample, this clonotype turned up a few times. V and J are TRBV20-1 and TRBJ2-5, with TRBD2 matching 8 bases. J was trimmed by 1 base and V by 0 bases; bases with no gene match: 10. The CDR3 consists of 17 residues. Germline values: CDR1 DFQATT, CDR2 SNEGSKA (reference sequence). The CDR3 protein is CSARDLRGGAIQETQYF. The CDR3 DNA follows: TGCAGTGCTAGAGATCTACGGGGGGGGGCGATCCAAGAGACCCAGTACTTC.

This clonotype was picked up a small number of times. This rearrangement joins TRBV20-1 to TRBJ2-3, with D perhaps TRBD1 or TRBD2 (6 bases each). The CDR3 consists of 15 residues. Germline V gives CDR1 DFQATT, CDR2 SNEGSKA (reference sequence). V was clipped by 6 bases and J by 6 bases, with 22 bases between them. This CDR3 reads CSAQVGGPLADTQYF. The DNA of the CDR3 is TGCAGTGCCCAGGTTGGGGGGCCTTTAGCGGATACGCAGTATTTT.

This clonotype was recorded a few times. The rearrangement links TRBV11-3 to TRBJ1-1, with a possible D match to TRBD1 (5 bases). V gave up 5 bases and J gave up 8 bases, with 12 bases separating them. The length of the CDR3 is 12 residues. CDR1 SGHNT and CDR2 YENEEA come from the germline V gene. The CDR3 loop reads CASSRDRSEAFF. The CDR3 DNA is TGTGCCAGCAGCCGCGACAGATCCGAAGCTTTCTTT.

This clonotype was detected a few times. The chain is built from TRBV5-5 and TRBJ1-2, with D unclear. The CDR3 runs to 15 residues. CDR1 is SGHKS and CDR2 is YYEKEE in the germline V gene (reference sequence). Trimming stripped 0 bases from V and 5 bases from J, with 14 bases between. The CDR3 region has the DNA TGTGCCAGCAGCTTGGCCAAGCAACGGGAGTATGGCTACACCTTC. It is translated as CASSLAKQREYGYTF.